The entry below describes one T cell receptor beta chain. This sample is part of a study of OX40 agonist ivuxolimab in advanced cancers. The table came from immunoSEQ multiplex PCR; TCRdb's copy has only in-frame clones and leaves some out. Altogether roughly 140,000 clones are present, approximately 94% being singletons, with the ten largest covering around 0.31%. This CDR3 region has 14 residues. The germline gives CDR1 ENHRY, CDR2 SYGVKD. V was shortened by 3 bases and J by 3 bases, with 12 bases between the two germline ends. This chain joins TRBV10-3 and TRBJ2-7; D may be TRBD2 (5 bases). Sequencing was performed on CD4+ or CD8+ T cells sorted from blood, taken in a trial of the OX40 agonist ivuxolimab. The receptor was derived from an adult with an advanced solid tumor such as melanoma, head and neck, liver or kidney cancer. The CDR3, as DNA: TGTGCCATCAGTGACTCGGGGTCCCGCTACGAGCAGTACTTC. Translating gives CAISDSGSRYEQYF.